This T cell receptor beta chain was recorded in a study of graft-versus-host responses after intestinal transplantation listed by TCRdb under 2021. Notes on the research overall: The transplants that recipients got were multivisceral, liver-intestinal, or isolated intestinal. After intestinal transplantation, graft-versus-host and host-versus-graft alloreactive T cell clones in the graft, circulation and bone marrow were tracked using bulk TCR-beta CDR3 sequencing. Rather than going through the commercial service, samples from three later patients were sequenced in-house on an Illumina MiSeq and processed with MiXCR. Alloreactive clones were identified by sequencing pre-transplant mixed lymphocyte reaction products and comparing them with unstimulated pre-transplant donor and recipient T cells. All recipients received anti-thymocyte globulin induction followed by maintenance tacrolimus and steroids for around three years. A cohort of about two dozen intestinal transplant recipients, including one retransplant, was enrolled, and 3 patients lacking pretransplant specimens were excluded. A peak of at least 4% donor T cells among recipient peripheral blood mononuclear cells was the definition used for donor T cell macrochimerism. What the study reported, not specific to this receptor: GvH clones were detected in recipient bone marrow, and some of these GvH clones were observed earlier in ileal mucosa or blood, consistent with an intestinal mucosal origin. Peak levels of circulating GvH clones were associated with declines in HvG clones early after transplant. In the allografts of patients with donor T cell macrochimerism, GvH to HvG T cell clonal ratios were high. Conclusions were limited by the relatively low number and heterogeneity of intestinal transplant patients.

The time point label corresponds to: cells obtained before transplantation from donor or recipient. Mixed lymphocyte reactions plated approximately 200,000 CFSE-labeled pre-transplant responders with approximately 200,000 irradiated violet-dye-labeled stimulators and were cultured for 6 to 7 days. Proliferating CD3+CD4+CFSE-low and CD3+CD8+CFSE-low responder cells were FACS-sorted on a BD Influx sorter after the mixed lymphocyte reaction. Of note for this clone: No base quality values were provided; no much bigger clone lies one nucleotide off.

The library was obtained by the immunoSEQ multiplex PCR assay. For most patients, genomic DNA was isolated with the Qiagen DNeasy Blood and Tissue Kit and shipped frozen to Adaptive Biotechnologies for TCR sequencing. High-throughput TCR-beta CDR3 sequencing of genomic DNA from most patients was performed by Adaptive Biotechnologies. In the original analysis: TCR sequencing data for around 20 patients were retrieved from Adaptive's ImmunoSEQ software; three other patients were processed with MiXCR and VDJtools. To correct CD4 versus CD8 sorting errors, sequences present in both subsets at a frequency ratio below 5:1 were removed. Because the origin of CDR3 nucleotide sequences shared between donor and recipient could not be assigned, those sequences were removed. To be classed as alloreactive, a clone needed at least 2-fold expansion over unstimulated cells and a minimum CFSE-low frequency of 0.002% (template counts) or 0.001% (read counts). A clone was considered mappable if detected in the sequenced pre-transplant spleen, lymph node, or MLR CFSE-low populations of the donor or recipient. Cumulative frequency of alloreactive clones was calculated as a percentage of all sequences weighted by copy number. TCRdb stores this immuneACCESS table with in-frame sequences only. Part of the clones is absent; in the studies checked, under half of the shortfall reflects unresolved V genes, and no reason is known for the rest. V, J and clone size derive from that table, while D and trimming were established from the DNA sequence. The sample includes about 21,000 clones, with about 60% observed a single time. In total, the top ten clones hold approximately 1% of the sample.

The germline V gene (reference sequence) supplies CDR1 MNHEY and CDR2 SMNVEV. Reading from cysteine to phenylalanine, the CDR3 counts 15 amino acids. The retained sequence is limited to the CDR3, 45 bases, with the frame set at the first base. V is reduced by 2 bases and J by 4 bases, leaving a spacing of 14 bases between them. This material consisted of alloreactive CD4+ T cells from a mixed lymphocyte reaction culture, taken before intestinal transplant. Sample cell subset or site, as interpreted from the label and publication: CFSE-low proliferating T cells sorted from approximately 6-day pre-transplant mixed lymphocyte reaction (GvH or HvG direction). This TCR derives from a human patient who received an intestinal transplant. The chain is made from TRBV27 and TRBJ1-1; the D gene cannot be named for sure. The nucleotides are TGTGCCAGCAGTTTAAGAGACGCCGGGAGCACTGAAGCTTTCTTT. Translated, this gives CASSLRDAGSTEAFF.